The following is a TCR beta chain sequence with its context. The data derive from a study of T cells expressing NK-cell markers. The CDR3 is 13 residues long. Looked up from germline, CDR1 is KGHDR and CDR2 is SFDVKD. TCRdb re-called the 5' RACE reads and catalogs CDR3 proteins one per entry, DNA excluded. The sample table includes about 390,000 distinct CDR3 sequences. This receptor was identified in a woman between 50 and 59 years old in good health. The chain joins TRBV24-1 to TRBJ2-3. Material for sequencing was blood T cells: a sorted CD56 or NKG2C T cell subset, CD4+ or CD8+ T cells, or bulk PBMC T cells (not recorded which). The CDR3 protein is CATRPTTADTQYF.